The 14 T cell receptor beta chains below come from one sample, sequenced in a study of technical replicates of blood from several donors. Produced via immunoSEQ multiplex PCR; TCRdb's table is partial and in-frame only. The sample has about 73,000 clones, 85% to 95% seen once. Material: T cells isolated from PBMCs. The receptors come from a human donor in good health.

The chain recombines TRBV7-3 with TRBJ1-2; TRBD1 agrees at 11 bases. V dropped 5 bases and J dropped 7; count of bases not matched to a gene: 6. Germline values: CDR1 SGHTA, CDR2 FQGTGA. The CDR3 extends over 14 amino acids. CDR3 DNA sequence: TGTGCCAGCAGCCCTCAGGGGACAGGGGGTGGCTACACCTTC. It codes for CASSPQGTGGGYTF.

The chain links TRBV19 to TRBJ2-7; TRBD1 aligns across 8 bases. This CDR3 is 13 amino acids long. With 9 bases clipped from V and 6 bases from J, the junction kept 10 bases outside the gene matches. Germline CDR1 and CDR2: LNHDA and SQIVND (reference sequence). DNA of the CDR3: TGTGCCAGCGCATGGACAGGGCAAAGCGAGCAGTACTTC. Its translation is CASAWTGQSEQYF. Using reference TRBV19 and TRBJ2-7 for the parts outside the CDR3, the full variable domain is DGGITQSPKYLFRKEGQNVTLSCEQNLNHDAMYWYRQDPGQGLRLIYYSQIVNDFQKGDIAEGYSVSREKKESFPLTVTSAQKNPTAFYLCASAWTGQSEQYFGPGTRLTVT.

The chain recombines TRBV28 with TRBJ2-4, with 8 nucleotides matching TRBD1. Germline V gene sequence: CDR1 MDHEN, CDR2 SYDVKM. V was clipped by 10 bases and J by 6 bases; unmatched bases: 5. The CDR3 length is 12 residues. The chain's CDR3 is CATGTGRNIQYF. CDR3 nucleotide sequence: TGTGCCACCGGGACAGGAAGAAACATTCAGTACTTC.

V gene TRBV5-1 combines with J gene TRBJ2-5; 11 nucleotides agree with TRBD1. The V gene's germline CDR1 is SGHRS and CDR2 YFSETQ. This CDR3 has 15 residues. The V segment lost 3 bases and the J segment 5 bases; nucleotides outside the gene matches: 6. The CDR3 loop is CASSSGQGARETQYF. CDR3 sequence (DNA): TGCGCCAGCAGCTCCGGACAGGGGGCTAGGGAGACCCAGTACTTC.

The chain links TRBV27 to TRBJ1-2, with D possibly TRBD1 on 6 matching bases. V was cut by 2 bases and J by 4 bases, with 14 bases left in between. The CDR3 totals 15 residues. Germline CDR1 and CDR2: MNHEY and SMNVEV (reference sequence). The CDR3 coding sequence is TGTGCCAGCAGTTTAATGCAGGGAGGGGGCTATGGCTACACCTTC. It encodes CASSLMQGGGYGYTF.

Turning to this clone: One end of the junction is discordant with germline, which a read error may explain. The chain couples TRBV7-9 to TRBJ2-7, with a possible D match to TRBD2 (6 bases). CDR1 is SEHNR and CDR2 is FQNEAQ in the germline V gene (reference sequence). This CDR3 contains 16 residues. The CDR3 reads CASSLADGLNSHEQYF. The CDR3 DNA follows: TGTGCCAGCAGCTTAGCGGACGGACTAAACTCCCACGAGCAGTACTTC.

The CDR3 DNA reads TGTGCCAGCAGCTTATTCACTAACTATGGCTACACCTTC. Encoded protein: CASSLFTNYGYTF. The genes are TRBV7-9 and TRBJ1-2; D is undetermined. There are 13 residues in the CDR3. Trimming pared 2 bases from V and 0 bases from J, leaving 4 bases between. Germline V gene lookup returns CDR1 SEHNR and CDR2 FQNEAQ (reference sequence).

The rearrangement uses TRBV15 and TRBJ2-7; no clear D. The CDR3 extends over 14 amino acids. Germline V gene lookup returns CDR1 LNHNV and CDR2 YYDKDF (reference sequence). Between the trimmed V and J ends, which lost 6 bases and 4 bases, there was a span of 16 bases. The CDR3 loop is CATRTATRSYEQYF. Here the CDR3 DNA reads TGTGCCACCAGGACTGCGACTCGCTCTTACGAGCAGTACTTC. The full variable domain, in which reference TRBV15 and TRBJ2-7 provide the parts outside the CDR3, is DAMVIQNPRYQVTQFGKPVTLSCSQTLNHNVMYWYQQKSSQAPKLLFHYYDKDFNNEADTPDNFQSRRPNTSFCFLDIRSPGLGDTAMYLCATRTATRSYEQYFGPGTRLTVT.

The V gene is TRBV11-2, the J gene TRBJ1-1; weak D call: TRBD1 (6 bases). The germline V gene has CDR1 SGHAT and CDR2 FQNNGV. V gave up 5 bases and J gave up 8 bases, with 9 bases separating them. This CDR3 comprises 11 residues. Here the CDR3 reads CASSQGQEAFF. The CDR3 region has the DNA TGTGCCAGCAGCCAAGGACAGGAAGCTTTCTTT.

The chain is built from TRBV5-5 and TRBJ1-5, with a possible D match to TRBD1 (5 bases). V was trimmed by 2 bases and J by 5 bases, leaving 14 bases between them. This CDR3 comprises 15 residues. Germline V CDR1 and CDR2: SGHKS, YYEKEE (reference sequence). The CDR3 loop is CASSFMEGLYQPQHF. The CDR3 nucleotides are TGTGCCAGCAGCTTTATGGAGGGACTGTATCAGCCCCAGCATTTT. Using reference TRBV5-5 and TRBJ1-5 for the parts outside the CDR3, the full variable domain is DAGVTQSPTHLIKTRGQQVTLRCSPISGHKSVSWYQQVLGQGPQFIFQYYEKEERGRGNFPDRFSARQFPNYSSELNVNALLLGDSALYLCASSFMEGLYQPQHFGDGTRLSIL.

V and J are TRBV29-1 and TRBJ2-1; 9 bases line up with TRBD1. CDR3 length: 12 residues. V gave up 6 bases and J gave up 10 bases; unmatched junction bases: 7. Germline CDR1 and CDR2: SQVTM and ANQGSEA. The CDR3 here is CSVGQGISEQFF. The CDR3 bases are TGCAGCGTAGGACAGGGGATTAGCGAGCAGTTCTTC.

The rearrangement links TRBV6-5 to TRBJ2-5; D gene unclear. The CDR3 spans 14 residues. Germline CDR1 MNHEY, CDR2 SVGAGI. V lost 5 bases to trimming and J lost 4 bases, with 14 bases between them. CDR3 nucleotides: TGTGCCAGCAGTATTTTATTTTCCCCAGAGACCCAGTACTTC. It is translated as CASSILFSPETQYF.

The J gene is TRBJ2-7, the V gene TRBV7-9, with 7 nucleotides matching TRBD2. Germline V gene lookup returns CDR1 SEHNR and CDR2 FQNEAQ (reference sequence). J was trimmed by 0 bases and V by 5 bases; bases with no gene match: 10. This CDR3 contains 16 residues. CDR3 region: CASSEPTGTNSYEQYF. The CDR3, as DNA: TGTGCCAGCAGCGAACCGACCGGGACTAACTCCTACGAGCAGTACTTC.

The rearrangement links TRBV30 to TRBJ1-1; D unresolved. V shed 5 bases and J shed 1 base, with 2 bases lying between them. CDR1 is GTSNPN, CDR2 SVGIG, per germline (reference sequence). This CDR3 has 10 residues. The CDR3 sequence is CAWQNTEAFF. CDR3 sequence (DNA): TGTGCCTGGCAGAACACTGAAGCTTTCTTT.